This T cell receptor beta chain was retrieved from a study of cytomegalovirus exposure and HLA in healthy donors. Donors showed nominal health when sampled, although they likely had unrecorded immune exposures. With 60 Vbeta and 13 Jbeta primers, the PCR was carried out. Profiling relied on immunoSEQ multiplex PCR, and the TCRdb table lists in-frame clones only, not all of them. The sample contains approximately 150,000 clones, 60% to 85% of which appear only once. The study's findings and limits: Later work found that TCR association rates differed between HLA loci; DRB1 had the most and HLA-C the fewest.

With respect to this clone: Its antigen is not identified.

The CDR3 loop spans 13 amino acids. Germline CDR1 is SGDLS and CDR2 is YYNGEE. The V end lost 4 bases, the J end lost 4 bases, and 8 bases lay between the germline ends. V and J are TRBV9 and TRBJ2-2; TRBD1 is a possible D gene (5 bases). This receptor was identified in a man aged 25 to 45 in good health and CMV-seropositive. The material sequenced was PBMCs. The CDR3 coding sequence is TGTGCCAGCAGCCCAGGGATCACCGGGGAGCTGTTTTTT. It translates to CASSPGITGELFF.